Listed below are T cell receptor beta chains from one sample, sequenced in a study of cytomegalovirus exposure and HLA in healthy donors. The protocol was immunoSEQ multiplex PCR, while the TCRdb copy is restricted to in-frame clones and leaves out a portion. The table includes some 130,000 clones, 60% to 80% detected once. Sequencing was carried out using PBMCs. These receptors were taken from a man aged 18 to 30 in good health and CMV-seronegative. CDR3s include the opening cysteine and the closing phenylalanine or tryptophan. D genes are given only for firm matches. Clone size is shown for a subset of rows, as once, few, many or a class of expanded clone.

TRBD2	TRBV6-5	TRBJ2-7	once	TGTGCCAGCAGTTCCCAGGGGCGGGGGGACCACGAGCAGTACTTC	CASSSQGRGDHEQYF
TRBD1	TRBV25-1	TRBJ2-1	once	TGTGCCAGCAGTACCCGGGACAGGGATGAGCAGTTCTTC	CASSTRDRDEQFF
TRBD1	TRBV27	TRBJ1-1	.	TGTGCCAGCAGACGACAGGGTTCGAACACTGAAGCTTTCTTT	CASRRQGSNTEAFF
.	TRBV5-1	TRBJ2-5	.	TGCGCCAGCAGCCTGATAGACAGAGAAGAGACCCAGTACTTC	CASSLIDREETQYF
.	TRBV11-2	TRBJ2-1	.	TGTGCCAGCAGCGCAGGGCGTGAGCAGTTCTTC	CASSAGREQFF
.	TRBV7-2	TRBJ2-1	.	TGTGCCAGCAGCTTAGGGGGGACGGCGGGGACGTCCTACAATGAGCAGTTCTTC	CASSLGGTAGTSYNEQFF
.	TRBV13	TRBJ1-1	.	TGTGCCAGCAGCTTAGGAAGCGGTACTGAAGCTTTCTTT	CASSLGSGTEAFF
TRBD2	TRBV29-1	TRBJ2-7	.	TGCAGCGTTGTCGGGGGGATTTACGAGCAGTACTTC	CSVVGGIYEQYF
.	TRBV2	TRBJ2-7	.	TGTGCCAGCAGTGAAGGGTCAAACTCCTACGAGCAGTACTTC	CASSEGSNSYEQYF
.	TRBV19	TRBJ2-2	few	TGTGCCAGTAGTATAGATTTCGGGACAACCACCGGGGAGCTGTTTTTT	CASSIDFGTTTGELFF
TRBD1	TRBV4-3	TRBJ1-2	.	TGCGCCAGCAGCCAAAGGGACAGGGGGTTTCGAGGCTACACCTTC	CASSQRDRGFRGYTF
.	TRBV9	TRBJ1-4	once	TGTGCCAGCAGCGTAGGAGCGGGTTCGGGCAGCGAAAAACTGTTTTTT	CASSVGAGSGSEKLFF
.	TRBV4-3	TRBJ2-1	.	TGCGCCAGCAGCCAATCCCAGGCCCTCAATGAGCAGTTCTTC	CASSQSQALNEQFF
TRBD1	TRBV7-9	TRBJ2-7	.	TGTTCCAGCAGCTTAGTCGGGACACGGGGGACAGGATACGAGCAGTACTTC	CSSSLVGTRGTGYEQYF
TRBD1	TRBV10-1	TRBJ1-5	.	TGCGCCAGCAGTGAGTCCGGGACAGGGAGCAATCAGCCCCAGCATTTT	CASSESGTGSNQPQHF
.	TRBV2	TRBJ1-5	.	TGTGCCAGCAGTGAAAACCAGCGGAGCAATCAGCCCCAGCATTTT	CASSENQRSNQPQHF
.	TRBV5-5	TRBJ2-4	.	TGTGCCAGCAGCCGTTTCGATATAGGGGCGGTAAACATTCAGTACTTC	CASSRFDIGAVNIQYF
TRBD2	TRBV19	TRBJ2-1	.	TGTGCCAGTAGTATCGCTAGCGGGGCCTACAATGAGCAGTTCTTC	CASSIASGAYNEQFF
.	TRBV6-5	TRBJ2-2	few	TGTGCCAGCAGCCACAGGGATTCCGGGGAGCTGTTTTTT	CASSHRDSGELFF
.	TRBV4-3	TRBJ2-1	.	TGCGCCAGCAGGAAGGGGGGGGGCAATGAGCAGTTCTTC	CASRKGGGNEQFF
.	TRBV2	TRBJ1-5	few	TGTGCCAGCACCCCTCGTGTGCGGGATAGCAATCAGCCCCAGCATTTT	CASTPRVRDSNQPQHF
.	TRBV7-2	TRBJ2-6	.	TGTGCCAGCAGCTTAGAGGCCTCCCGGGAAGGGGCCAACGTCCTGACTTTC	CASSLEASREGANVLTF
TRBD2	TRBV11-2	TRBJ2-1	.	TGTGCCAGCAGCTTCTCGGGACTAGCGGGGTCCCCTGAGGGGCAGTTCTTC	CASSFSGLAGSPEGQFF
TRBD1	TRBV5-6	TRBJ2-2	.	TGTGCCAGCAGCCCAGAGGGGACAGTGGGTCTCCCCGGGGAGCTGTTTTTT	CASSPEGTVGLPGELFF
.	TRBV9	TRBJ1-1	.	TGTGCCAGCAGCCCCGCACCGGGACAGAACACTGAAGCTTTCTTT	CASSPAPGQNTEAFF
.	TRBV5-6	TRBJ1-2	once	TGTGCCAGCAGCTTAGACAGTTTCGGCTACACCTTC	CASSLDSFGYTF
.	TRBV13	TRBJ2-3	.	TGTGCCAGCAGCCCAAAGGGGCAGGGGAGGGCAGATACGCAGTATTTT	CASSPKGQGRADTQYF
TRBD1	TRBV7-9	TRBJ2-6	.	TGTGCCAGCAGCCCCACAGGGGCTGGGGCCAACGTCCTGACTTTC	CASSPTGAGANVLTF
TRBD1	TRBV18	TRBJ1-1	.	TGTGCCAGCTGGCCAACAGGGGGAACTGAAGCTTTCTTT	CASWPTGGTEAFF
.	TRBV29-1	TRBJ1-1	.	TGCAGCGTTGAAGATTATTTAATGAACACTGAAGCTTTCTTT	CSVEDYLMNTEAFF
TRBD1	TRBV7-2	TRBJ2-7	.	TGTGCCAGCAGCAGGGACAGGGGGCTCTACGAGCAGTACTTC	CASSRDRGLYEQYF
.	TRBV6-1	TRBJ1-4	once	TGTGCCAGCAGGAGGTCAAGGCAGAATGAAAAACTGTTTTTT	CASRRSRQNEKLFF
.	TRBV21-1	TRBJ1-5	.	TGTGCCAGCACTACGAGAGCTGGACAGGGCAATCAGCCCCAGCATTTT	CASTTRAGQGNQPQHF
.	TRBV30	TRBJ2-1	.	TGTGCCTACCATAGCCGGGACAACTTCAGGAATGAGCAGTTCTTC	CAYHSRDNFRNEQFF
TRBD1	TRBV7-9	TRBJ2-3	.	TGTGCCAGCAGCCCGGGACAGTACACAGATACGCAGTATTTT	CASSPGQYTDTQYF
.	TRBV6-5	TRBJ1-2	.	TGTGCCAGCAGCCTCCGGACAGCCGTCTATGGCTACACCTTC	CASSLRTAVYGYTF
.	TRBV5-1	TRBJ2-7	.	TGCGCCAGCAGGAGGACAGATACCTACGAGCAGTACTTC	CASRRTDTYEQYF
.	TRBV19	TRBJ1-5	.	TGTGCCAGTACCGGACGACAGGAGTATAGCAATCAGCCCCAGCATTTT	CASTGRQEYSNQPQHF
.	TRBV10-3	TRBJ1-5	.	TGTGCCATCAGTTTACATAGCAATCAGCCCCAGCATTTT	CAISLHSNQPQHF
.	TRBV10-1	TRBJ1-2	.	TGCGCCAGCAGTGAGGAATCCAGGGGCGGCTACACCTTC	CASSEESRGGYTF
.	TRBV4-3	TRBJ1-6	once	TGCGCCAGCAGCCAACTAGTGGAGGGCTATAATTCACCCCTCCACTTT	CASSQLVEGYNSPLHF
TRBD1	TRBV18	TRBJ2-7	.	TGTGCCAGCTCACGCGATCCGGGACAGTCCTACGAGCAGTACTTC	CASSRDPGQSYEQYF